This T cell receptor beta chain came from a study of shared clonotypes between healthy human individuals. At the level of the study: The plates for each donor numbered three CD4 naive, three CD4 memory, two CD8 naive and one CD8 memory.

In the case of this clone: The antigen remains undetermined.

The CDR3 contains 15 residues. Looked up from germline, CDR1 is SGHAT and CDR2 is FQDESV (reference sequence). After removal of 5 bases from V and 6 bases from J, the junction contained 10 bases not matched to a gene. Findings and limits, study-wide: Non-shared clonotypes had lower generation probabilities than clonotypes shared by all four sorted-subset donors.

The repertoire was sequenced with immunoSEQ multiplex PCR; TCRdb's copy has only in-frame clones and lacks some. The sample consists of a few hundred thousand clones, 50% to 80% of them appearing once. The V and J genes are TRBV11-1 and TRBJ2-1, with 7 bases identical to TRBD1. Sequencing was carried out using memory CD4+ T cells sorted from blood. Stated subset: CD45RA-negative fraction. The receptor's source is a man younger than 40 in good health. CDR3 sequence: CASSQGESLGNEQFF. CDR3 DNA sequence: TGTGCCAGCAGCCAGGGGGAGTCTCTGGGCAATGAGCAGTTCTTC.